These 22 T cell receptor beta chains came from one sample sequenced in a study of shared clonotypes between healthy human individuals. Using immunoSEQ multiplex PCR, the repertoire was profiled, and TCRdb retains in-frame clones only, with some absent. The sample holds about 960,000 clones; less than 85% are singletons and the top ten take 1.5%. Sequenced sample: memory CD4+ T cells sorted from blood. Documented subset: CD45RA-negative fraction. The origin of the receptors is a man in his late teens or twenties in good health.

For the CDR3, the DNA is TGTGCCAGCAGCCAGACAGGGAAAACCGGGGAGCTGTTTTTT. This gives the protein CASSQTGKTGELFF. This chain joins TRBV14 and TRBJ2-2; 7 bases fit TRBD1. The V gene's germline CDR1 is SGHDN and CDR2 FVKESK. Trimming cost V 3 bases and J 5 bases; bases outside gene matches: 3. The CDR3 extends over 14 amino acids.

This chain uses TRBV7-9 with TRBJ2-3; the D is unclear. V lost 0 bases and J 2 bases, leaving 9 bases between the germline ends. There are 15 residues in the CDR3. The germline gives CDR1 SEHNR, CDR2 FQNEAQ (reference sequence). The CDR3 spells CASSLASYNTDTQYF. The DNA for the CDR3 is TGTGCCAGCAGCTTAGCGTCGTACAACACAGATACGCAGTATTTT.

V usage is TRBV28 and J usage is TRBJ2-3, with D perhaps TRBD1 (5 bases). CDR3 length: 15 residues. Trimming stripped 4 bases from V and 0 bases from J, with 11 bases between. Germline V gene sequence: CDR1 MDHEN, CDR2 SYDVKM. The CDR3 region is CASSSRTPSTDTQYF. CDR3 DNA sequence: TGTGCCAGCAGTTCGCGGACACCCAGCACAGATACGCAGTATTTT.

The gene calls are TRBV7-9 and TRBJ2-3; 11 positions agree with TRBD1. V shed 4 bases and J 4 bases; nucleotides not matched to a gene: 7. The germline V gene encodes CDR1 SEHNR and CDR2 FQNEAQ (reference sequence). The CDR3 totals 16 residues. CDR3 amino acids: CASSSPGQGASDTQYF. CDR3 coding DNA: TGTGCCAGCAGCTCACCTGGACAGGGGGCCTCAGATACGCAGTATTTT.

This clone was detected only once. As DNA, the CDR3 is TGTGCCATCAGTGAGTCTAGTTACAATGAGCAGTTCTTC. Its protein product is CAISESSYNEQFF. J is TRBJ2-1 and V is TRBV10-3; no clear D. V lost 0 bases and J lost 4, with 4 bases in between. The CDR3 is made up of 13 amino acids. Per germline, CDR1 ENHRY and CDR2 SYGVKD.

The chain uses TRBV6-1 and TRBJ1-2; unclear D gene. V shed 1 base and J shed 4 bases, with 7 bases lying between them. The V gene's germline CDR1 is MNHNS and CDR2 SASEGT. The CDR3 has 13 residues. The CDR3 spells CASSEVAGYGYTF. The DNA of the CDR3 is TGTGCCAGCAGTGAAGTCGCGGGCTATGGCTACACCTTC.

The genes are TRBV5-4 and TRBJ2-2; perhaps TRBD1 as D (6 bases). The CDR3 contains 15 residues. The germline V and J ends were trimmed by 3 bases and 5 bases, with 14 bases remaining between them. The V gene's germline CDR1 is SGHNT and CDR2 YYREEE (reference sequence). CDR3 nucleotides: TGTGCCAGCAGCTCCCAACAGGGATGGACCGGGGAGCTGTTTTTT. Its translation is CASSSQQGWTGELFF.

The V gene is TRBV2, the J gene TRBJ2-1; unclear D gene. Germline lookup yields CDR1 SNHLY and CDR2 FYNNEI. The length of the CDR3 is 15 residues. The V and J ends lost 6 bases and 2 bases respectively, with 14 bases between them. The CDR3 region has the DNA TGTGCCAGCAGGACTTCCCACAACGCCTACAATGAGCAGTTCTTC. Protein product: CASRTSHNAYNEQFF.

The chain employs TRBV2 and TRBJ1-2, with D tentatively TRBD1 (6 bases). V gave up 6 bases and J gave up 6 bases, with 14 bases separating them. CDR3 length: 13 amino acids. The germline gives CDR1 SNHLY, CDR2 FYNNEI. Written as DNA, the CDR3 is TGTGCCAGCAGGAGAGGACAGACTAATGGCTACACCTTC. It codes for CASRRGQTNGYTF.

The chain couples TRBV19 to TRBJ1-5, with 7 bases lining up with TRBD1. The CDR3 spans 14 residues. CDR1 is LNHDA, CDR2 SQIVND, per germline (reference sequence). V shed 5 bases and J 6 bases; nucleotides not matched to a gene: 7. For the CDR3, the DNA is TGTGCCAGTAGTGAGACAGGGTTTACTCAGCCCCAGCATTTT. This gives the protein CASSETGFTQPQHF.

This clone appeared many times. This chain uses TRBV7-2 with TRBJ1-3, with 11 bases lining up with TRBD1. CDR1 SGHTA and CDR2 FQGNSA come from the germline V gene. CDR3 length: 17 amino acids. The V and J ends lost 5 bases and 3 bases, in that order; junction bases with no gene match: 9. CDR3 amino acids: CASSPGQGAVGGNTIYF. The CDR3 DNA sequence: TGTGCCAGCAGCCCCGGACAGGGGGCCGTAGGTGGAAACACCATATATTTT.

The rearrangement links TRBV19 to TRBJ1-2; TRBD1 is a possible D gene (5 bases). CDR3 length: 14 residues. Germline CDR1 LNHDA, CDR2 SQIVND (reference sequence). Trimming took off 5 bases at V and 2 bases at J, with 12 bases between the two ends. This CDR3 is CASSRGGRNYGYTF. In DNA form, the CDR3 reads TGTGCCAGTAGTCGGGGGGGACGGAACTATGGCTACACCTTC.

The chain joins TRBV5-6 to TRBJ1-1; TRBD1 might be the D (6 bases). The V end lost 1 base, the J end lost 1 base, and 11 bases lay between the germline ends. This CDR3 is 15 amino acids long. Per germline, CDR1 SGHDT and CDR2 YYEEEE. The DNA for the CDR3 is TGTGCCAGCAGCTTGTCCGGACAGCCGAACACTGAAGCTTTCTTT. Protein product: CASSLSGQPNTEAFF.

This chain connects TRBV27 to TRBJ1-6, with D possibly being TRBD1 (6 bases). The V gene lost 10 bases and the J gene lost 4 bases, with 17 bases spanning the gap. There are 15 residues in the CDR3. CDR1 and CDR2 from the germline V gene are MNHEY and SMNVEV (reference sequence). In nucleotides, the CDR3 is TGTGCCACCCGGGGGCAGGGGAGTTATAATTCACCCCTCCACTTT. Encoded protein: CATRGQGSYNSPLHF.

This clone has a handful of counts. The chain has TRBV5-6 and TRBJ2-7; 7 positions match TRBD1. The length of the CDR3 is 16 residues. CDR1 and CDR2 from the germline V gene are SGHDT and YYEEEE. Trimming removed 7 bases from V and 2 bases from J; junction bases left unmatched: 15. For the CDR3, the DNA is TGTGCCAGCTTTTCGCCGGGACAGCAACCCCCCTACGAGCAGTACTTC. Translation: CASFSPGQQPPYEQYF.

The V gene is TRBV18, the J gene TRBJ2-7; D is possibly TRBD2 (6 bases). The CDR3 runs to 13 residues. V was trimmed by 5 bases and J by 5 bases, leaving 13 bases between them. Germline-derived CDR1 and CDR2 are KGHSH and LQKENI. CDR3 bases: TGTGCCAGCTCATTCTCCGGGACTGACGAGCAGTACTTC. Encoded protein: CASSFSGTDEQYF.

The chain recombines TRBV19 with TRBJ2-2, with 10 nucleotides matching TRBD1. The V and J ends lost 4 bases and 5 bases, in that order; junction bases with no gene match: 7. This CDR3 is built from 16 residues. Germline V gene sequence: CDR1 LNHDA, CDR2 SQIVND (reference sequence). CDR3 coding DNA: TGTGCCAGTAGTACCCATCGGACAGGGGGAACCGGGGAGCTGTTTTTT. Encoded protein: CASSTHRTGGTGELFF.

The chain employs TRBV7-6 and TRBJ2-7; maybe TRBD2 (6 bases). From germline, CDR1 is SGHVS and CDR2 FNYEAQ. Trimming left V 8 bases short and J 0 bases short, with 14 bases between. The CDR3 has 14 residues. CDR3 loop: CASAAGTGSYEQYF. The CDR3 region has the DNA TGTGCCAGCGCAGCCGGGACTGGCTCCTACGAGCAGTACTTC.

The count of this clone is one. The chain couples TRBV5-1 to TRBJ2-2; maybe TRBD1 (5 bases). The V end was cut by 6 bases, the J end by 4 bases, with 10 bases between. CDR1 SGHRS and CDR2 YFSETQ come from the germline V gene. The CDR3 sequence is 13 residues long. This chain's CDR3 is CASTDSLTGELFF. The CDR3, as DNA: TGCGCCAGCACCGACAGCCTCACCGGGGAGCTGTTTTTT.

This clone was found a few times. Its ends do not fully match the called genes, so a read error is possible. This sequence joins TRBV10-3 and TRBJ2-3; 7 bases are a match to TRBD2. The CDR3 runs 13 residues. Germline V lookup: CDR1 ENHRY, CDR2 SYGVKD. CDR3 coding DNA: TGTGCCACCAGTGAGGGAGGGACAGATACGCAGTATTTT. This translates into CATSEGGTDTQYF.

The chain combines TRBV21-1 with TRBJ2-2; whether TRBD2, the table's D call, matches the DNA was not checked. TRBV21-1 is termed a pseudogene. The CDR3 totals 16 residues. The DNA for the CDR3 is TGTGCCAGCACGTTGGTGCTCGGGATTCACACCGGGGAGCTGTTTTTT. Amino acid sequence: CASTLVLGIHTGELFF.

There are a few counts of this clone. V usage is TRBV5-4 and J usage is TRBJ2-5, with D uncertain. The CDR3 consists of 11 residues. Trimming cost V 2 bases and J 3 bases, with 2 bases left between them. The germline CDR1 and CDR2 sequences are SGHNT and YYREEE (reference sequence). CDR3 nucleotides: TGTGCCAGCAGCTTTAAAGAGACCCAGTACTTC. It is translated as CASSFKETQYF.